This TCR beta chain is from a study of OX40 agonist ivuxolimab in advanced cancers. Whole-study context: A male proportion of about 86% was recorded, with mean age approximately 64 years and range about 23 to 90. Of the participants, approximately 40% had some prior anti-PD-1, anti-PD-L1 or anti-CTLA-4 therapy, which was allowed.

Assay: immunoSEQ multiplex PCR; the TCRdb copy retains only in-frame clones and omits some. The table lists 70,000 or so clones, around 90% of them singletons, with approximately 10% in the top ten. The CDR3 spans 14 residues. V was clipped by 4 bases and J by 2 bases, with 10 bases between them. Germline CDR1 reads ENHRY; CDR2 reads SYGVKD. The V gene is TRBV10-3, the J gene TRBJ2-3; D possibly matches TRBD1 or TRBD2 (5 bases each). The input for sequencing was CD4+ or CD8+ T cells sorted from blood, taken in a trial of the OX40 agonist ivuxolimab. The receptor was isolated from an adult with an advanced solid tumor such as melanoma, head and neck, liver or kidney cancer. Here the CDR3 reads CAISVGALTDTQYF. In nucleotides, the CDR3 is TGTGCCATCAGTGTCGGGGCCCTCACAGATACGCAGTATTTT.